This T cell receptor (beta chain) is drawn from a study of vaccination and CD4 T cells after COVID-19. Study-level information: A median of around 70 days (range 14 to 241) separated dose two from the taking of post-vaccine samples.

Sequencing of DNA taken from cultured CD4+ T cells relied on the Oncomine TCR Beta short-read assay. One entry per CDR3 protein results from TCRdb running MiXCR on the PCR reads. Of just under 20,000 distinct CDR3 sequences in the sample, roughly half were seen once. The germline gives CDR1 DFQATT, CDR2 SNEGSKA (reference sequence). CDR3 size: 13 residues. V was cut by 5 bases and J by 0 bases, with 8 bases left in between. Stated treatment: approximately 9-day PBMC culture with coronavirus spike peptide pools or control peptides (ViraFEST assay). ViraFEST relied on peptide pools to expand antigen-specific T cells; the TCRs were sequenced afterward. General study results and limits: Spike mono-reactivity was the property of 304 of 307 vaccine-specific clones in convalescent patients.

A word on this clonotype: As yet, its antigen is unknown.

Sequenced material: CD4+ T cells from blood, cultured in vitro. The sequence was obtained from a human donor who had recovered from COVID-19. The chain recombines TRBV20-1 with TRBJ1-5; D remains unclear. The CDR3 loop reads CSASRDSNQPQHF. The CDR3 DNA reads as TGCAGTGCTTCGCGGGATAGCAATCAGCCCCAGCATTTT.